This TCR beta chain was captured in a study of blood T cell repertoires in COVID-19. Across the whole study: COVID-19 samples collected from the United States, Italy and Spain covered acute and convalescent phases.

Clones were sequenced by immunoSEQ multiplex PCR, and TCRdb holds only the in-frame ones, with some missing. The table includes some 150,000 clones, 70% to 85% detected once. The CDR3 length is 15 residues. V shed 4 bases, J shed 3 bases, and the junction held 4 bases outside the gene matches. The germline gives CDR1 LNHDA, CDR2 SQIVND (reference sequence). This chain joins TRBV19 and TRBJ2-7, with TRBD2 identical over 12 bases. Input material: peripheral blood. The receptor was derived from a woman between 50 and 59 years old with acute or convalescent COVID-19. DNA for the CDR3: TGTGCCAGTAGTACGCTAGCGGGAGGGGTCTACGAGCAGTACTTC. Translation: CASSTLAGGVYEQYF.